What follows are 31 T cell receptor beta chains derived from one specimen sequenced in a study of T cell repertoires in cytomegalovirus infection. One entry per CDR3 protein, called by TCRdb with MiXCR from the reads. The sample carries a few hundred thousand distinct CDR3 sequences, about 35% recorded once. No antigen is known for these receptors. The sequenced sample was cultured PBMCs, obtained from culture after CMV antigen stimulation. These receptors were obtained from a human donor in good health (CMV status not recorded). Some clones in this sample may be carry-over from other donors' samples.

A few counts support this clonotype. V gene TRBV18 combines with J gene TRBJ2-4, with D possibly being TRBD1 or TRBD2 (5 bases each). Trimming took off 6 bases at V and 2 bases at J, with 14 bases between the two ends. From germline, CDR1 is KGHSH and CDR2 LQKENI. The CDR3 contains 15 residues. The CDR3 here is CASSQDGGSKNIQYF. The DNA of the CDR3 is TGTGCCAGCTCCCAAGATGGGGGATCCAAAAACATTCAGTACTTC.

This clonotype was counted between two and nine times. The chain uses TRBV10-3 and TRBJ1-1; unclear D gene. This CDR3 has 13 residues. Trimming removed 3 bases at V and 0 bases at J, with 5 bases between. Germline-derived CDR1 and CDR2 are ENHRY and SYGVKD. CDR3 sequence: CAISDSMNTEAFF. The CDR3 DNA reads as TGTGCCATCAGTGATTCCATGAACACTGAAGCTTTCTTT.

J is TRBJ2-7 and V is TRBV10-3; 16 bases are shared with TRBD2. The CDR3 has 16 amino acids. The germline gives CDR1 ENHRY, CDR2 SYGVKD. V trimming: 6 bases; J trimming: 1 base; junction bases outside the gene matches: 3. The chain's CDR3 is CAISGGLAGGSYEQYF. In DNA form, the CDR3 reads TGTGCCATCAGCGGGGGACTAGCGGGAGGGTCCTACGAGCAGTACTTC.

V is TRBV4-3 and J is TRBJ2-1; D gene uncertain. Per the germline V gene, CDR1 is LGHNA and CDR2 is YSLEER. V was cut by 0 bases and J by 3 bases, with 12 bases left in between. The CDR3 loop spans 16 amino acids. CDR3 DNA sequence: TGCGCCAGCAGCCAAGATCGAATAGCTAGCTACAATGAGCAGTTCTTC. The encoded protein is CASSQDRIASYNEQFF.

This rearrangement joins TRBV6-5 to TRBJ2-7; 7 bases match TRBD1. CDR1 is MNHEY and CDR2 is SVGAGI in the germline V gene. This CDR3 region has 14 residues. V dropped 6 bases and J dropped 0; count of bases not matched to a gene: 5. DNA for the CDR3: TGTGCCAGCAGAAAACAGGGGAGCTCCTACGAGCAGTACGTC. Its protein is CASRKQGSSYEQYV.

This clonotype has just a few counts. This chain uses TRBV29-1 with TRBJ2-5; D gene unclear. This CDR3 is 11 amino acids long. Germline assignment: CDR1 SQVTM and CDR2 ANQGSEA. Trimming stripped 6 bases from V and 5 bases from J, with 10 bases between. The CDR3 loop is CSVGGTETQYF. CDR3 bases: TGCAGCGTGGGCGGTACCGAGACCCAGTACTTC.

The chain couples TRBV20-1 to TRBJ2-1, with D unclear. The V end was cut by 0 bases, the J end by 4 bases, with 10 bases between. This CDR3 is 14 amino acids long. CDR1 is DFQATT, CDR2 SNEGSKA, per germline (reference sequence). The DNA for the CDR3 is TGCAGTGCTAGAGATCAGGAACTATACAATGAGCAGTTCTTC. Translation: CSARDQELYNEQFF.

The V gene is TRBV24-1, the J gene TRBJ2-1, with 8 positions matching TRBD2. The CDR3 covers 14 residues. Germline assignment: CDR1 KGHDR and CDR2 SFDVKD. With 9 bases clipped from V and 6 bases from J, the junction kept 9 bases outside the gene matches. This chain's CDR3 is CATQSAGTSNEQFF. CDR3 sequence (DNA): TGTGCCACCCAGTCGGCTGGGACTAGCAATGAGCAGTTCTTC.

Many counts were recorded for this clonotype. The CDR3 here is CASSRGTAGNTIYF. The CDR3 DNA follows: TGTGCCAGCAGCAGAGGGACAGCTGGAAACACCATATATTTT. The chain employs TRBV7-2 and TRBJ1-3, with 7 bases matching TRBD1. The CDR3 is 14 residues long. Germline loops: CDR1 SGHTA, CDR2 FQGNSA. V shed 5 bases, J shed 2 bases, and the junction held 3 bases outside the gene matches.

This chain links TRBV7-2 with TRBJ1-4; D might be TRBD1 (5 bases). This CDR3 is built from 18 residues. V gave up 0 bases and J gave up 4 bases, with 18 bases separating them. Per germline, CDR1 SGHTA and CDR2 FQGNSA. CDR3 coding DNA: TGTGCCAGCAGCTTAGCGGAGAGAGGGCGGGGGAGTAATGAAAAACTGTTTTTT. It encodes CASSLAERGRGSNEKLFF.

This clonotype turned up a few times. The CDR3 DNA sequence: TGTGCCAGCAGTTCTCCCCCTCTCGACAGTCAGCCCCAGCATTTT. As protein: CASSSPPLDSQPQHF. The chain combines TRBV28 with TRBJ1-5; weak D call: TRBD1 (5 bases). Germline CDR1 MDHEN, CDR2 SYDVKM. The CDR3 has 15 residues. V was cut by 4 bases and J by 6 bases, with 16 bases left in between.

This clonotype was counted many times. The chain couples TRBV6-2 or TRBV6-3 to TRBJ1-1; possibly TRBD1 for D (5 bases). This CDR3 is built from 15 residues. The V gene's germline CDR1 is MNHEY and CDR2 SVGEGT. V lost 0 bases and J lost 5, with 13 bases in between. CDR3 amino acids: CASSYSFFRATEAFF. The CDR3 DNA sequence: TGTGCCAGCAGTTACTCATTTTTCAGGGCTACTGAAGCTTTCTTT.

This clonotype was seen more than once but under ten times. This chain connects TRBV6-2 or TRBV6-3 to TRBJ2-7; 7 positions agree with TRBD1. Per the germline V gene, CDR1 is MNHEY and CDR2 is SVGEGT. The CDR3 runs to 15 residues. Germline trimming cut 6 bases from V and 0 bases from J; bases unmatched to any gene: 8. The CDR3 is CASSRRTGSSYEQYV. The CDR3 DNA is TGTGCCAGCAGCCGCCGGACAGGCAGCTCCTACGAGCAGTACGTC.

The count of this clonotype is one. The CDR3 DNA is TGTGCCAGTAGTCTAACAGGGGGCCCTCACAATGAGCAGTTCTTC. This translates into CASSLTGGPHNEQFF. V gene TRBV19 combines with J gene TRBJ2-1; 9 bases line up with TRBD1. This CDR3 is 15 amino acids long. Germline CDR1 is LNHDA and CDR2 is SQIVND (reference sequence). J gave up 5 bases and V 5 bases, and 7 bases lay outside the gene matches. The full variable domain, its missing parts supplied by reference TRBV19 and TRBJ2-1, is DGGITQSPKYLFRKEGQNVTLSCEQNLNHDAMYWYRQDPGQGLRLIYYSQIVNDFQKGDIAEGYSVSREKKESFPLTVTSAQKNPTAFYLCASSLTGGPHNEQFFGPGTRLTVL.

This chain links TRBV7-9 with TRBJ2-2, with TRBD1 matching over 9 bases. The CDR3 runs 16 residues. V shed 4 bases and J 5 bases; nucleotides not matched to a gene: 8. Germline loops: CDR1 SEHNR, CDR2 FQNEAQ (reference sequence). The CDR3 coding sequence is TGTGCCAGCAGCTCCCGGGGGGACAGGGTTACCGGGGAGCTGTTTTTT. Its translation is CASSSRGDRVTGELFF.

The chain employs TRBV7-9 and TRBJ2-7, with D maybe TRBD1 (5 bases). CDR3 length equals 14 residues. The V gene's germline CDR1 is SEHNR and CDR2 FQNEAQ (reference sequence). V was trimmed by 2 bases and J by 2 bases, leaving 10 bases between them. The CDR3 DNA reads TGTGCCAGCAGCTTAAGAAGGGGCGCCTACGAGCAGTACTTC. This translates into CASSLRRGAYEQYF.

At least ten counts were recorded for this clonotype. The chain carries TRBV7-2 and TRBJ2-1, with no clear D. The CDR3 sequence is 14 residues long. Germline V lookup: CDR1 SGHTA, CDR2 FQGNSA. The V gene lost 0 bases and the J gene lost 10 bases, with 13 bases spanning the gap. In DNA form, the CDR3 reads TGTGCCAGCAGCTTAGCTGGATACAATCAAGAGCAGTTCTTC. Amino acid sequence: CASSLAGYNQEQFF.

This clonotype was picked up a small number of times. The chain couples TRBV20-1 to TRBJ2-3, with 15 bases that match TRBD2. CDR1 and CDR2 from the germline V gene are DFQATT and SNEGSKA (reference sequence). This CDR3 has 17 residues. V lost 3 bases and J lost 5; bases outside the gene matches: 9. CDR3 loop: CSARGLAGGSFRDTQYF. For the CDR3, the DNA is TGCAGTGCTAGGGGACTAGCGGGAGGTTCTTTTCGAGATACGCAGTATTTT.

The J gene is TRBJ1-2, the V gene TRBV19; D remains ambiguous. V shed 0 bases and J shed 6 bases, with 11 bases lying between them. Looked up from germline, CDR1 is LNHDA and CDR2 is SQIVND (reference sequence). The CDR3 spans 14 residues. This CDR3 reads CASSIDNGSDGYTF. CDR3 DNA sequence: TGTGCCAGTAGTATAGACAACGGCTCGGATGGCTACACCTTC.

This clonotype has just a few counts. The chain is built from TRBV7-2 and TRBJ2-5; D is unresolved. V lost 5 bases, J lost 5 bases, and 9 bases lay in between. The CDR3 length is 12 residues. Per the germline V gene, CDR1 is SGHTA and CDR2 is FQGNSA. The CDR3 reads CASSEEQETQYF. CDR3 coding DNA: TGTGCCAGCAGCGAAGAACAGGAGACCCAGTACTTC.

J is TRBJ2-1 and V is TRBV12-3 or TRBV12-4; TRBD2 aligns across 7 bases. CDR3 length: 13 amino acids. The junction had 7 bases not matched to a gene; V was cut back by 6 bases and J by 8 bases. The CDR3, as DNA: TGTGCCAGCAGACCTAGCGGAGGCGATGAGCAGTTCTTC. As protein: CASRPSGGDEQFF.

This clonotype has just a few counts. V gene TRBV19 combines with J gene TRBJ2-5, with 10 positions matching TRBD2. Germline CDR1 reads LNHDA; CDR2 reads SQIVND (reference sequence). Trimming at V came to 3 bases and at J to 1 base, leaving 5 bases not matched to a gene. This CDR3 has 16 amino acids. CDR3 DNA sequence: TGTGCCAGTAGTATCCCTCGGACTAGCGGCCAAGAGACCCAGTACTTC. Translated: CASSIPRTSGQETQYF.

This clonotype was detected only a few times. DNA of the CDR3: TGCGCCAGCAGCTTGGTACTAGCCCGCACAGATACGCAGTATTTT. Its translation is CASSLVLARTDTQYF. The chain is built from TRBV5-1 and TRBJ2-3; D is possibly TRBD2 (6 bases). This CDR3 comprises 15 residues. V lost 0 bases and J 1 base, leaving 9 bases between the germline ends. The germline V gene has CDR1 SGHRS and CDR2 YFSETQ. Together with reference TRBV5-1 and TRBJ2-3, the CDR3 gives the full variable domain: KAGVTQTPRYLIKTRGQQVTLSCSPISGHRSVSWYQQTPGQGLQFLFEYFSETQRNKGNFPGRFSGRQFSNSRSEMNVSTLELGDSALYLCASSLVLARTDTQYFGPGTRLTVL.

The chain employs TRBV7-2 and TRBJ2-6; D unclear. The CDR3 totals 17 residues. Germline CDR1 reads SGHTA; CDR2 reads FQGNSA. V lost 1 base and J lost 2, with 12 bases in between. Here the CDR3 reads CASSLDMWGTGANVLTF. The CDR3 nucleotides are TGTGCCAGCAGCTTAGATATGTGGGGAACTGGGGCCAACGTCCTGACTTTC.

The V call is TRBV7-2, the J call TRBJ2-7; 9 nucleotides agree with TRBD1. This CDR3 comprises 15 residues. The J segment lost 5 bases and the V segment lost 0 bases, leaving 5 bases of the junction unmatched. CDR1 SGHTA and CDR2 FQGNSA come from the germline V gene. In nucleotides, the CDR3 is TGTGCCAGCAGCTTAGCCGCGGGACAGGGCAACGAGCAGTACGTC. Translating it yields CASSLAAGQGNEQYV.

This chain joins TRBV2 and TRBJ2-3; TRBD2 matches 16 bases. Germline assignment: CDR1 SNHLY and CDR2 FYNNEI. The CDR3 has 17 residues. Trimming at V came to 7 bases and at J to 2 bases, leaving 6 bases not matched to a gene. As DNA, the CDR3 is TGTGCCAGCATCCCGGGACTAGCGGGAGGGCCCACAGATACGCAGTATTTT. Protein product: CASIPGLAGGPTDTQYF.

CDR3 DNA sequence: TGTGCCAGCAGCGTCAGGGGACAGGGGGGCAATACGCAGTATTTT. Protein sequence: CASSVRGQGGNTQYF. V is TRBV11-2 and J is TRBJ2-3, with 11 bases matching TRBD1. The CDR3 length is 15 residues. With 5 bases clipped from V and 7 bases from J, the junction kept 8 bases outside the gene matches. Germline V gene sequence: CDR1 SGHAT, CDR2 FQNNGV.

This clonotype was recorded only once. The rearrangement links TRBV11-3 to TRBJ2-5, with D possibly matching TRBD2 (6 bases). Germline V CDR1 and CDR2: SGHNT, YENEEA. This CDR3 region has 14 residues. Trimming removed 5 bases at V and 3 bases at J, with 13 bases between. The CDR3 nucleotides read TGTGCCAGCAGCGAGGGCCGGGGGAAAGAGACCCAGTACTTC. This encodes CASSEGRGKETQYF.

This clonotype came up a few times. This chain uses TRBV6-5 with TRBJ1-1; 7 nucleotides align to TRBD1. V lost 2 bases and J lost 0; bases outside the gene matches: 3. The germline gives CDR1 MNHEY, CDR2 SVGAGI. The CDR3 totals 15 residues. CDR3 in amino acids: CASSYRTGLNTEAFF. The CDR3 coding sequence is TGTGCCAGCAGTTACCGGACAGGCCTGAACACTGAAGCTTTCTTT.

The chain recombines TRBV7-9 with TRBJ1-6; 7 bases line up with TRBD1. The junction had 7 bases not matched to a gene; V was cut back by 1 base and J by 10 bases. The CDR3 is 15 residues long. Germline lookup yields CDR1 SEHNR and CDR2 FQNEAQ (reference sequence). CDR3 region: CASSLGTGERSPLHF. The CDR3 nucleotides are TGTGCCAGCAGCTTAGGCACAGGGGAAAGGTCACCCCTCCACTTT.

This clonotype was seen a few times. The chain employs TRBV6-6 and TRBJ2-3; D ambiguous. Per the germline V gene, CDR1 is MNHNY and CDR2 is SVGAGI (reference sequence). V was trimmed by 0 bases and J by 3 bases, leaving 25 bases between them. The CDR3 has 20 amino acids. The CDR3 sequence is CASSYSKAPGRTRRTDTQYF. The DNA of the CDR3 is TGTGCCAGCAGTTACTCGAAAGCTCCCGGACGCACTCGTCGGACAGATACGCAGTATTTT.